This entry lists 8 T cell receptor beta chains sequenced from one sample in a study of cytomegalovirus exposure and HLA in healthy donors. PCR primers comprised 60 Vbeta and 13 Jbeta primers. Sequencing was performed with immunoSEQ multiplex PCR; in TCRdb, only in-frame clones are kept and a portion is missing. Of roughly 89,000 clones detected, roughly 80% appear once; the ten largest clones hold about 9.5%. The sequenced sample was PBMCs. The source of these receptors is a man aged 30 to 39 in good health and CMV-seropositive.

V is TRBV19 and J is TRBJ2-7; 11 bases are a match to TRBD1. The CDR3 sequence is 16 residues long. J lost 3 bases, V lost 1 base, and 5 bases had no gene match. CDR1 and CDR2 (germline): LNHDA, SQIVND (reference sequence). CDR3 amino acids: CASSIAVGTGGYEQYF. The CDR3 DNA follows: TGTGCCAGTAGTATAGCGGTAGGGACAGGGGGCTACGAGCAGTACTTC.

As for this clone: Germline is not matched at one junction end, which may reflect a read error. V and J are TRBV7-9 and TRBJ1-4; TRBD1 is a possible D gene (6 bases). Germline V gene sequence: CDR1 SEHNR, CDR2 FQNEAQ (reference sequence). CDR3 length: 16 amino acids. CDR3: CSSSSPTGATNEKLFF. The CDR3 DNA reads as TGTTCCAGCAGCTCTCCGACAGGAGCAACTAATGAAAAACTGTTTTTT.

The chain uses TRBV10-3 and TRBJ2-7, with 8 bases that match TRBD1. The CDR3 has 15 amino acids. Germline CDR1 ENHRY, CDR2 SYGVKD. J was trimmed by 0 bases and V by 5 bases; bases with no gene match: 6. CDR3 sequence (DNA): TGTGCCATCAGTCCCGGACAGGGCAGCTCCTACGAGCAGTACTTC. This translates into CAISPGQGSSYEQYF.

This sequence joins TRBV5-6 and TRBJ2-5, with 13 bases lining up with TRBD2. Trimming cost V 2 bases and J 1 base; bases outside gene matches: 2. This CDR3 contains 16 residues. From germline, CDR1 is SGHDT and CDR2 YYEEEE. CDR3 DNA sequence: TGTGCCAGCAGCTTAGGGACTAGCGGGGTCCAAGAGACCCAGTACTTC. Its translation is CASSLGTSGVQETQYF.

The V and J genes are TRBV6-5 and TRBJ1-6; D possibly corresponds to TRBD1 (6 bases). The ends were cut back, 8 bases at V and 11 bases at J, with 19 bases in the middle. This CDR3 contains 14 residues. The germline V gene has CDR1 MNHEY and CDR2 SVGAGI. CDR3 protein: CASVPAGAITPLHF. The CDR3 DNA follows: TGTGCCAGCGTGCCAGCGGGGGCTATAACACCCCTCCACTTT.

The gene calls are TRBV2 and TRBJ2-1; TRBD1 aligns across 7 bases. The J segment lost 4 bases and the V segment lost 9 bases, leaving 9 bases of the junction unmatched. Germline assignment: CDR1 SNHLY and CDR2 FYNNEI. The CDR3 spans 14 residues. CDR3 sequence reads: CARGQAPLYNEQFF. The CDR3 coding sequence is TGTGCCAGAGGACAGGCGCCCTTATACAATGAGCAGTTCTTC.

V and J are TRBV7-9 and TRBJ2-7; D is undetermined. Germline CDR1 is SEHNR and CDR2 is FQNEAQ (reference sequence). V lost 8 bases, J lost 6 bases, and 11 bases lay in between. The CDR3 sequence is 11 residues long. CDR3 amino acids: CASGVLPEQYF. The CDR3 DNA reads TGTGCCAGCGGAGTGCTGCCCGAGCAGTACTTC.

This chain joins TRBV15 and TRBJ2-7, with a possible D match to TRBD2 (6 bases). Trimming shortened V by 3 bases and J by 3 bases, and 15 bases separated the two germline ends. Germline loops: CDR1 LNHNV, CDR2 YYDKDF (reference sequence). CDR3 length: 15 amino acids. The CDR3: CATSRRGDLHYEQYF. The CDR3 nucleotides are TGTGCCACCAGCAGGCGAGGGGACTTACACTACGAGCAGTACTTC.